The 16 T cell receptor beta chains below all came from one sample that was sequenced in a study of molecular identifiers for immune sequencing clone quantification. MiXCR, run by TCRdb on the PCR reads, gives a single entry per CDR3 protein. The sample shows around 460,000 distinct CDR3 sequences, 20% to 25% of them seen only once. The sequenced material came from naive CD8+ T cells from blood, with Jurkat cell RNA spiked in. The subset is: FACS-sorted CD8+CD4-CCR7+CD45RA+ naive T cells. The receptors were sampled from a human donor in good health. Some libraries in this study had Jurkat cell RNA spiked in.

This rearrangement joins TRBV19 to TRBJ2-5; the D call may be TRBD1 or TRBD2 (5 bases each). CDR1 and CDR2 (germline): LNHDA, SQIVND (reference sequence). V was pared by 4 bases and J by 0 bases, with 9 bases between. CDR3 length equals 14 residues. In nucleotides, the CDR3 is TGTGCCAGTAGTAAGGGACCGTACCAAGAGACCCAGTACTTC. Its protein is CASSKGPYQETQYF. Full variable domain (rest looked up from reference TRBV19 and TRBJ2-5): DGGITQSPKYLFRKEGQNVTLSCEQNLNHDAMYWYRQDPGQGLRLIYYSQIVNDFQKGDIAEGYSVSREKKESFPLTVTSAQKNPTAFYLCASSKGPYQETQYFGPGTRLLVL.

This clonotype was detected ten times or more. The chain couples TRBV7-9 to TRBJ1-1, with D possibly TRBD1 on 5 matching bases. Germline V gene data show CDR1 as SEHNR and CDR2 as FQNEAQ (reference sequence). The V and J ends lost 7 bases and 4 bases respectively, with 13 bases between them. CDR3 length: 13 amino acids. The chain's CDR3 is CASMWGGITEAFF. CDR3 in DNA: TGTGCCAGCATGTGGGGGGGTATCACTGAAGCTTTCTTT.

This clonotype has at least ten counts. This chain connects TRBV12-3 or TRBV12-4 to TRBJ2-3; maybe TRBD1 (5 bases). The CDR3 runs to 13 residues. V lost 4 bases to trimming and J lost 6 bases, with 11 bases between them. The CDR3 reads CASSSRATDTQYF. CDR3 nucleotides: TGTGCCAGCAGTTCCAGGGCGACGGATACGCAGTATTTT.

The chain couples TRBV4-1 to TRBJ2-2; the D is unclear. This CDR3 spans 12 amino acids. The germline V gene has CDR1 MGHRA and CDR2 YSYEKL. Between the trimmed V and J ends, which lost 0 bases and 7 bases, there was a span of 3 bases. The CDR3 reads CASSQDVGELFF. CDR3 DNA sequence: TGCGCCAGCAGCCAAGATGTCGGGGAGCTGTTTTTT.

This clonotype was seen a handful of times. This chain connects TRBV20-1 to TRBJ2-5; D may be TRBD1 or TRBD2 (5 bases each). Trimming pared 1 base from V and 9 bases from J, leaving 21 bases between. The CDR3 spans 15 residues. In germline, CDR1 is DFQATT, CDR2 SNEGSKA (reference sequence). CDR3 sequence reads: CSARGSRDPRTAQYF. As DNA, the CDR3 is TGCAGTGCTAGAGGGTCCCGGGACCCAAGAACGGCCCAGTACTTC.

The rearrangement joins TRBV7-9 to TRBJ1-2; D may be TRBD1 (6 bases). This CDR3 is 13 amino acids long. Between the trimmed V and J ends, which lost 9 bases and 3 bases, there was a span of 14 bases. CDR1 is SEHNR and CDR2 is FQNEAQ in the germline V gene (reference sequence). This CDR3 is CASTAGVDYGYTF. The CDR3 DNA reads TGTGCCAGTACCGCAGGGGTCGACTATGGCTACACCTTC.

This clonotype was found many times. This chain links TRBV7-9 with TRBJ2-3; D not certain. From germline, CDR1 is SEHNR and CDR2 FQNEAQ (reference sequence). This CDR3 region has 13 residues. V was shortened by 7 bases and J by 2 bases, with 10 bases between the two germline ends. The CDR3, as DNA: TGTGCCAGCAACACAAAAGTCACAGATACGCAGTATTTT. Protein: CASNTKVTDTQYF.

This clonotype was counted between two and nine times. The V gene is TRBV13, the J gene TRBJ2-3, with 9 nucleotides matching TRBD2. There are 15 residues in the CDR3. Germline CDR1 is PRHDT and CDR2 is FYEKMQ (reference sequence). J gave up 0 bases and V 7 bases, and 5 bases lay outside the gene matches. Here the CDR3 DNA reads TGTGCCAGCAACAGGCGGGGGGGTAGCACAGATACGCAGTATTTT. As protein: CASNRRGGSTDTQYF. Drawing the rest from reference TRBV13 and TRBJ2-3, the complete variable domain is AAGVIQSPRHLIKEKRETATLKCYPIPRHDTVYWYQQGPGQDPQFLISFYEKMQSDKGSIPDRFSAQQFSDYHSELNMSSLELGDSALYFCASNRRGGSTDTQYFGPGTRLTVL.

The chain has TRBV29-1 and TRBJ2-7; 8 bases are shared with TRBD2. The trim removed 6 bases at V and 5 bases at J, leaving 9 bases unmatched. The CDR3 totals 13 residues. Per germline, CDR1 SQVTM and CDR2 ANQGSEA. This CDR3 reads CSVGGGAGHEQYF. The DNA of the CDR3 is TGCAGCGTCGGGGGGGGGGCTGGGCACGAGCAGTACTTC.

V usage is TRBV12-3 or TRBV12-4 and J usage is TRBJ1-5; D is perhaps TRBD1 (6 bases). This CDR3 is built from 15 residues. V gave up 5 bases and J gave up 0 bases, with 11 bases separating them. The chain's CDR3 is CASSIHRDSNQPQHF. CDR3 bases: TGTGCCAGCAGTATCCACAGGGATAGCAATCAGCCCCAGCATTTT.

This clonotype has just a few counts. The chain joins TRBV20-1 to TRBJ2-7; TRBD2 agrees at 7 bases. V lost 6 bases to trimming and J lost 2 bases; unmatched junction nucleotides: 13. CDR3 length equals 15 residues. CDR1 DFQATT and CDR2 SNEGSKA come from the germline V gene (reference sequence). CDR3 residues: CSAPSASGNTYEQYF. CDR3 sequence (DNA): TGCAGTGCCCCCTCGGCTAGCGGTAACACCTACGAGCAGTACTTC.

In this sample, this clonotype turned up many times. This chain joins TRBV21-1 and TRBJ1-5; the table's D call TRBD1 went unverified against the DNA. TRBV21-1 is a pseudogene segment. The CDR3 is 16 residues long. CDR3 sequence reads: CASSNMLRDRGQPQHF. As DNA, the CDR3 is TGTGCCAGCAGCAACATGCTCCGGGACAGAGGGCAGCCCCAGCATTTT.

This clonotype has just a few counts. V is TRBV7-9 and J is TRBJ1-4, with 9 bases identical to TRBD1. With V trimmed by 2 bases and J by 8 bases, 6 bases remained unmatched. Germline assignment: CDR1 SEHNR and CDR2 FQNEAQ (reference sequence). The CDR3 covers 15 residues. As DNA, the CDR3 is TGTGCCAGCAGCTTATTTGGGACAGGGTCAGAAAAACTGTTTTTT. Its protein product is CASSLFGTGSEKLFF.

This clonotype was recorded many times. The CDR3 spells CSGNGGLNTEAFF. The CDR3 bases are TGCAGCGGAAACGGGGGACTAAACACTGAAGCTTTCTTT. The chain employs TRBV29-1 and TRBJ1-1; D might be TRBD1 (5 bases). The CDR3 totals 13 residues. CDR1 and CDR2 from the germline V gene are SQVTM and ANQGSEA. Between the trimmed V and J ends, which lost 7 bases and 2 bases, there was a span of 14 bases. The variable domain in full, with the rest retrieved from reference TRBV29-1 and TRBJ1-1, is SAVISQKPSRDICQRGTSLTIQCQVDSQVTMMFWYRQQPGQSLTLIATANQGSEATYESGFVIDKFPISRPNLTFSTLTVSNMSPEDSSIYLCSGNGGLNTEAFFGQGTRLTVV.

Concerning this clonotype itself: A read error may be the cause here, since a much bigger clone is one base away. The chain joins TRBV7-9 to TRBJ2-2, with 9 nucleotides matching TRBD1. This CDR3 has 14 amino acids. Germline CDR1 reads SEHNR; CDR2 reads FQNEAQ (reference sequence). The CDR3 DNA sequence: TGTGTCAGCAGCAACAGACAGGGGGCCGGGGAGCTGTTTTTT. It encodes CVSSNRQGAGELFF.

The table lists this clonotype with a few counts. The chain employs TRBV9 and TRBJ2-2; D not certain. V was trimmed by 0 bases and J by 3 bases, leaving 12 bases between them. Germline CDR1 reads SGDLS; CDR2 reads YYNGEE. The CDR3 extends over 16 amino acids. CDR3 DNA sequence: TGTGCCAGCAGCGTAGCCCAAGAGACCTACACCGGGGAGCTGTTTTTT. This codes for CASSVAQETYTGELFF.